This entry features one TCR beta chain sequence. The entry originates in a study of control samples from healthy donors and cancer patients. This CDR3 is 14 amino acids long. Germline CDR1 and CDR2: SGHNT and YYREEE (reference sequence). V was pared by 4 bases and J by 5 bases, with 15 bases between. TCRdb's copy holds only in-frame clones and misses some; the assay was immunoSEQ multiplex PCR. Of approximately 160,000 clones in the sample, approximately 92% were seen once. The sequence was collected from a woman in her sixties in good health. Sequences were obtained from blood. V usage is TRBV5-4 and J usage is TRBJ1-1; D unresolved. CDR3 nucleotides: TGTGCCAGCAGCCAGGAGAGGGTAAATACTGAAGCTTTCTTT. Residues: CASSQERVNTEAFF.